These T cell receptor beta chains were read from a single sample in a study of blood T cell repertoires in COVID-19. Some clones are missing from TCRdb's copy, which holds only in-frame ones; the method was immunoSEQ multiplex PCR. Counted here are about 260,000 clones, 86% occurring once; the ten biggest clones make up roughly 9.8%. The sequenced sample consisted of peripheral blood. Source of these receptors: a man aged 35 to 55 who had recovered from COVID-19. Each CDR3 is given without its conserved first and last residue. Size is omitted from some rows. Given values are once, few, many or a class for expanded clones.

V gene	clone size	J gene	CDR3 protein
TRBV7-6	NA	TRBJ2-3	ASSLARTARTDTQY
TRBV7-8	NA	TRBJ2-2	ASSPHKLNTGELF
TRBV19	NA	TRBJ1-2	ASSMTEYGYT
TRBV18	NA	TRBJ2-7	ASSPDRGLGQY
TRBV6-6	NA	TRBJ2-2	ASSYGLAGDTGELF
TRBV19	NA	TRBJ2-2	ASTPRGGENTGELF
TRBV27	NA	TRBJ1-5	ASKEGRSNQPQH
TRBV2	NA	TRBJ2-1	ASSERGAELGLVF
TRBV29-1	NA	TRBJ1-2	SVGQQGAAVGDGYT
TRBV19	NA	TRBJ1-4	ASSLPQGANEKLF
TRBV5-1	NA	TRBJ2-7	ASNRDTGGYEQY
TRBV5-1	NA	TRBJ2-1	ASSLARLAGDNEQF
TRBV19	NA	TRBJ1-2	ASSITLRRDGYT
TRBV5-6	few	TRBJ2-3	ASSFSAGVADTQY
TRBV6-2/TRBV6-3	NA	TRBJ2-7	ASSHRRHLQNYEQY
TRBV7-8	NA	TRBJ1-6	ASRQQGGRSPLH
TRBV5-6	NA	TRBJ2-3	ASSLGRAGMTDTQY
TRBV20-1	NA	TRBJ1-4	SAIGQGWLF
TRBV4-1	once	TRBJ2-7	ASSQETYHEQY
TRBV15	NA	TRBJ1-4	ATSSQFSGEKLF
TRBV18	NA	TRBJ1-2	ASSRIETGGGYT
TRBV10-1	NA	TRBJ2-2	ASSGIRTGGLDTGELF
TRBV29-1	NA	TRBJ1-4	SALQGANEKLF
TRBV5-1	once	TRBJ2-2	ASSSLQGPGELF
TRBV7-8	NA	TRBJ1-2	ASSLGQGQHYGYT
TRBV5-4	NA	TRBJ2-1	ASSPPGGPEQF
TRBV15	few	TRBJ2-3	ATSRVGGYTDTQY
TRBV5-1	NA	TRBJ2-1	ASSALAGTGEQF
TRBV27	NA	TRBJ2-1	ASSAAGGPSNEQF
TRBV7-9	NA	TRBJ2-5	ASSRSGRTETQY
TRBV4-3	NA	TRBJ2-1	ASSQERGHEQF
TRBV7-9	few	TRBJ1-2	ASSLGTAGNYGYT
TRBV19	NA	TRBJ2-7	ASSIAAGANEQY
TRBV9	NA	TRBJ2-7	ASSVASSAGSHEQY
TRBV9	NA	TRBJ1-2	ASSAGQATLYGYT
TRBV5-8	NA	TRBJ2-5	ASSFPGVETQY
TRBV7-9	NA	TRBJ2-1	ASSSGQGIGNNEQF
TRBV13	NA	TRBJ1-1	ASSYRQGRNTEAF
TRBV10-3	once	TRBJ2-5	AIRGERTQY
TRBV27	NA	TRBJ1-1	ASSLSGQRTEAF
TRBV7-8	NA	TRBJ2-5	ASTSSRQRSKVVRGAQY
TRBV19	NA	TRBJ2-1	ASSISGFTYNEQF
TRBV6-2/TRBV6-3	once	TRBJ2-7	ASSYSLDRANYEQY
TRBV9	few	TRBJ1-3	ASSVSPGGDSSGNTIY
TRBV7-4	NA	TRBJ2-7	ASSLVRDLYEQY
TRBV29-1	few	TRBJ2-1	SVEPGTSSYNEQF
TRBV6-2/TRBV6-3	NA	TRBJ2-2	ASSWRQGARIGELF
TRBV19	NA	TRBJ2-2	ASSWRLANTGELF
TRBV5-6	NA	TRBJ2-7	ASSLGAYEQY
TRBV7-3	few	TRBJ2-7	ASSLVSGSSYEQY
TRBV7-9	NA	TRBJ1-2	ASSLAAGLNGYT
TRBV7-2	NA	TRBJ2-5	ASSPRPGLEETQY
TRBV25-1	NA	TRBJ2-3	ASSSGGRTDTQY
TRBV5-1	once	TRBJ2-1	ASSAGASVDEQF
TRBV4-1	NA	TRBJ2-1	ASSLFPLQGAYSNEQF